This T cell receptor beta chain was profiled in a study of blood T cells in healthy people across ages. With a J-beta primer mix and a sample-barcoded 5' primer, a second PCR ran about 6 to 11 cycles. Paired-end reads containing CDR3 totaled no fewer than 2.5 million for each sample. TCRdb ran MiXCR on the 5' RACE reads and lists one entry per CDR3 protein. The table lists over 600,000 distinct CDR3 sequences, about 43% of them singletons. Findings and limits, study-wide: Older age coincided with a roughly linear decline in TCR beta diversity per million T cells. There was a strong correlation between TCR beta diversity and naive T cell percentage.

On this clonotype: Its antigen is unknown. One end of the junction fails to match germline, which may point to a read error.

Looked up from germline, CDR1 is LGHDT and CDR2 is YNNKEL (reference sequence). CDR3 length: 15 amino acids. Per sample, extraction of total RNA gave at least 5.5 micrograms in every case. The sample taken for sequencing was blood. This chain uses TRBV3-1 with TRBJ1-5; no firm D call. The source of this sequence is an elderly man in good health. The CDR3 sequence: CASNQSFSSNQPQHF. CDR3 DNA: TGTGCCAGCAACCAAAGTTTCAGTAGCAATCAGCCCCAGCATTTT. Based on the CDR3 plus reference TRBV3-1 and TRBJ1-5, the full variable domain is DTAVSQTPKYLVTQMGNDKSIKCEQNLGHDTMYWYKQDSKKFLKIMFSYNNKELIINETVPNRFSPKSPDKAHLNLHINSLELGDSAVYFCASNQSFSSNQPQHFGDGTRLSIL.